This TCR beta chain was identified in a study of shared clonotypes between healthy human individuals (dated by TCRdb to about 2020). Broadly, across the study: The cohort included three men and a couple of women between 18 and 49 years of age. For each donor, CD4 naive and CD4 memory were each run on three plates, CD8 naive on two plates, and CD8 memory on one plate. To estimate repertoire size and how much clonotype sharing occurs between individuals, the study deeply sequenced the blood TCR repertoires of five healthy adults. Libraries were prepared and TCR repertoires were sequenced by different laboratories using diverse techniques, in order to increase sequencing depth and limit assay-specific biases. Per donor, leukapheresis produced somewhere between about 0.94 and 9 billion PBMCs.

For this clone: The antigen it binds to is not known. It has no much larger one-base neighbor in the sample; base qualities were not kept.

The study at large found these results: The small number of donors limited the genetic and exposure-history diversity represented. Pairwise subsampling indicated that sequencing depth was expected to affect the degree of clonotype sharing among donors. Rarefaction of sorted-subset datasets indicated incomplete sequencing despite the large sequencing depth. Compared with non-shared clonotypes, clonotypes shared by all four sorted-subset donors had higher generation probabilities. Sharing across several donors was observed for roughly 5% of naive CD4, 3% to 3.5% of naive CD8, roughly 2.3% of memory CD4, and about 0.38% of memory CD8 clonotypes. Estimated clonotype richness was generally larger for naive than for memory subsets. Sampling was restricted to blood, and TCR repertoires in tissue are likely to differ from TCR repertoires in blood.

Healthy HIV-negative adults with no recently reported acute infections or vaccinations were included as donors. Every donor was a Caucasian adult living in Nashville, Tennessee, USA. CD4+ T cells were enriched by magnetic negative selection; naive cells were then positively selected on CD45RA, and the negative fraction formed the memory subset. Blood was collected by leukapheresis, and PBMCs were isolated by Ficoll-Histopaque density gradient centrifugation and then cryopreserved in liquid nitrogen vapor phase. Analytical flow cytometry was used to check the purity and quantity of each magnetically sorted T cell population. Each sorted fraction had its genomic DNA isolated and then quantified by UV absorbance on a Nanodrop 2000c. Via the germline V gene, CDR1 is SGHRS and CDR2 YFSETQ. The CDR3 starts with the cysteine, ends with the phenylalanine, and has 14 residues. Just CDR3 DNA is preserved here, 42 bases in frame from base 1. The V end gives up 4 bases and the J end 3 bases, leaving 5 bases in the junction not matched to a gene.

TCR CDR3 regions were amplified from genomic DNA by multiplex PCR using the deep immunoSEQ assay. Genomic DNA extracted from each cell subset was distributed evenly over all wells of several immunoSEQ 96-well plates, and each plate served as one replicate. For sorted subsets, about 220 ng of genomic DNA, equivalent to 25,000 to 35,000 T cell genomes, went into each replicate PCR. Purified libraries were measured with a Qubit 3.0 fluorometer, size-checked on a Bioanalyzer 2100, and measured again with the KAPA Library Quantification kit. Every immunoSEQ 96-well plate was sequenced on a dedicated single-read 150-cycle Illumina NextSeq 550 flow cell. The published analysis was carried out like this. Because the immunoSEQ output held only junctional sequences and lacked quality scores, the filtering could not match the filtering applied to full-length reads. To assign V/J genes and CDR3, sequences were annotated using PyIR, a Python wrapper for IgBLAST v1.9, with IMGT germline references. Reads were removed for weak V/J assignments (E-value above 1e-6), missing CDR3, stop codons, out-of-frame junctions, or ambiguous translated residues. A V3J clonotype was defined by an identical inferred V gene, J gene, and CDR3 amino acid sequence. The percentage overlap between two repertoires was calculated by dividing the number of shared unique clonotypes by the size of the smaller repertoire. Richness of each repertoire was evaluated using RTK rarefaction, the Chao1 estimator, and Recon v2.1 estimates of unobserved clonotypes. Generation probabilities for all TCRbeta clonotypes obtained by the gDNA method from a handful of donors were computed using OLGA. The immuneACCESS repertoire file appears here via TCRdb, limited to in-frame rearrangements. These files lack a portion of the clones; in checked studies, under half of the deficit traces to unresolved V genes, and the cause of the others is not known. V and J calls plus clone size are reproduced from that table; the DNA served to infer D and trimming. This sample lists around 2.3 million clones; approximately 94% were detected once. The ten largest account for more than 0.1% of the sample.

The sequence was obtained from a man aged 18 to 29 in good health. Input material: naive CD4+ T cells sorted from blood. The cell subset or site label, read with the paper, signifies: CD45RA+ positively selected. The rearranged segments are TRBV5-1 and TRBJ1-1, with TRBD1 matching 8 junction bases. Here the CDR3 is given as CASSAGQVDTEAFF. The nucleotide sequence reads TGCGCCAGCAGCGCGGGACAGGTGGACACTGAAGCTTTCTTT.